The sample holds a few counts of the clone carrying this TCR beta chain. What it binds is not known. This sample stems from a study of beta chain features in type 1 diabetes. Sorted CD4+ subsets: naive, central memory, regulatory, stem cell-like memory (CD45RO/CCR7/CD25/CD127/CD95/CD27 panel). The CDR3 is 13 amino acids. CDR1 is GTSNPN and CDR2 is SVGIG in the germline V gene (reference sequence). V dropped 3 bases and J dropped 2 bases, with 11 bases sitting between them. Expressed TCRB transcripts were sequenced because the entire RNA isolate underwent reverse transcription. TCRdb keeps only in-frame clones here, not all; method: immunoSEQ multiplex PCR. The sample records 280,000 or so clones, approximately 16% being singletons. Study observations and caveats: The naive, central memory and Treg TCRB repertoires of patients appeared to be more similar to one another than those of healthy donors. Shorter TCRB CDR3s, moderately but significantly so, were found in Type 1 diabetes patients in all four CD4+ subsets.

The material sequenced was naive CD4+ T cells from blood. The rearrangement joins TRBV30 to TRBJ2-7; D gene ambiguous. The origin of this receptor is a man aged 18 to 29 with type 1 diabetes. The DNA of the CDR3 is TGTGCCTGGAGCAGGTTGGTAGCCTACGAGCAGTACTTC. It codes for CAWSRLVAYEQYF.